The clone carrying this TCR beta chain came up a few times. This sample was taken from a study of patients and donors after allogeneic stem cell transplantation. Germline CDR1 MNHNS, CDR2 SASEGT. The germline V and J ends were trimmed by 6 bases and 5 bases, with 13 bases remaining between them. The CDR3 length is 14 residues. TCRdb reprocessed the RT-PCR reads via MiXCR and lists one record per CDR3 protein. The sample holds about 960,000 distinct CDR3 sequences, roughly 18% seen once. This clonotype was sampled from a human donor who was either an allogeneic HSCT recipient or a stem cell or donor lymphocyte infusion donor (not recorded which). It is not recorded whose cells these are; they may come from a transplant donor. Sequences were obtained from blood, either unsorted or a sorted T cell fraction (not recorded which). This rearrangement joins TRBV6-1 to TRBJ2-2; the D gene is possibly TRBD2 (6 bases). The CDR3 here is CASRPGEGTGELFF. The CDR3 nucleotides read TGTGCCAGCAGGCCGGGAGAGGGGACCGGGGAGCTGTTTTTT.